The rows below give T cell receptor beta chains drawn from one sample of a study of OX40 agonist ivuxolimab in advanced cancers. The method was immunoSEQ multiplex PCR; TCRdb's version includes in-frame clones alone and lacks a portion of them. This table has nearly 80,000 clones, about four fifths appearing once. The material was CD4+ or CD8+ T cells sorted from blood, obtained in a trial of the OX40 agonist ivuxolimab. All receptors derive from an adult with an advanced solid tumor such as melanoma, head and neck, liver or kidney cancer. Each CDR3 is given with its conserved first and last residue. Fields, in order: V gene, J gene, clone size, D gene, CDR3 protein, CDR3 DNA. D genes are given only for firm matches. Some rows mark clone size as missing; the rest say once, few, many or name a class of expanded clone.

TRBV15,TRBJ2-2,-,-,CATSRDRVAGSSLGWGGELFF,TGTGCCACCAGCAGAGATCGGGTGGCAGGGAGTAGTCTTGGTTGGGGCGGGGAGCTGTTTTTT
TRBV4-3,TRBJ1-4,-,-,CASSQDTSRREKLFF,TGCGCCAGCAGCCAAGATACCAGTCGTCGTGAAAAACTGTTTTTT
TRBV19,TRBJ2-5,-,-,CASSPTGGRETQYF,TGTGCCAGTAGCCCCACCGGGGGTCGAGAGACCCAGTACTTC
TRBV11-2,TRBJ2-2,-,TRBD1,CASSLVQGATGELFF,TGTGCCAGCAGCTTAGTACAGGGGGCAACCGGGGAGCTGTTTTTT
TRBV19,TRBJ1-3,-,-,CASSNQGNSGNTIYF,TGTGCCAGTAGTAATCAGGGGAACTCTGGAAACACCATATATTTT
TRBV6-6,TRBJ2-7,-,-,CASSYAMSYEQYF,TGTGCCAGCAGTTACGCGATGTCCTACGAGCAGTACTTC
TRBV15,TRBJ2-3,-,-,CATSRGRAERTDTQYF,TGTGCCACCAGCAGAGGGAGGGCGGAGCGCACAGATACGCAGTATTTT
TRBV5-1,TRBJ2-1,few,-,CASSPTGLGYNEQFF,TGCGCCAGCAGCCCGACAGGTCTGGGGTACAATGAGCAGTTCTTC
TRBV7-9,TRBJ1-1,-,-,CASSLSLAGVGVAEAFF,TGTGCCAGCAGCTTATCCCTGGCCGGAGTGGGGGTCGCTGAAGCTTTCTTT
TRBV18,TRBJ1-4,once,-,CASSLQASFSATNEKLFF,TGTGCCAGCTCACTACAGGCGTCTTTTTCTGCAACTAATGAAAAACTGTTTTTT
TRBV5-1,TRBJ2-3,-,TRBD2,CASSDTSGGTDTQYF,TGCGCCAGCAGCGACACTAGCGGGGGCACAGATACGCAGTATTTT
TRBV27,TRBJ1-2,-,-,CASRSLRRGLSPSYGYTF,TGTGCCAGCAGGTCCCTCCGCAGGGGATTATCCCCTAGCTATGGCTACACCTTC
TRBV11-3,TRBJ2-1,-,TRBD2,CASSILAGGPRRVNEQFF,TGTGCCAGCAGCATACTAGCGGGAGGGCCCCGTAGGGTGAATGAGCAGTTCTTC
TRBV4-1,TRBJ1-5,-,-,CASSQVRPINQPQHF,TGCGCCAGCAGCCAAGTAAGACCAATCAATCAGCCCCAGCATTTT
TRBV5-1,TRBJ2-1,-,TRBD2,CASSLLRASGSSYNEQFF,TGCGCCAGCAGCTTGCTGAGGGCTAGCGGTAGCTCCTACAATGAGCAGTTCTTC
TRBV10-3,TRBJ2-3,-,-,CAIRIGERTDTQYF,TGTGCCATCAGGATTGGGGAACGCACAGATACGCAGTATTTT
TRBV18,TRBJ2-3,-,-,CASSPLGERGGTDTQYF,TGTGCCAGCTCACCCCTCGGGGAGAGGGGAGGCACAGATACGCAGTATTTT
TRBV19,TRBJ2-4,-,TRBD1,CASIRDRAKNIQYF,TGTGCCAGTATTAGGGACAGGGCCAAAAACATTCAGTACTTC
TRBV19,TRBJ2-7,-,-,CASTKGSSYEQYF,TGTGCCAGTACCAAGGGGAGCTCCTACGAGCAGTACTTC
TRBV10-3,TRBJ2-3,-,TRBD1,CAISPRQGSTDTQYF,TGTGCCATCTCCCCAAGACAGGGGTCCACAGATACGCAGTATTTT
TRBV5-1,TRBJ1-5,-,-,CASSLDGLAGNQPQHF,TGCGCCAGCAGCTTAGACGGTCTCGCTGGCAATCAGCCCCAGCATTTT
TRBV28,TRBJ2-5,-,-,CASSSRPQGQETQYF,TGTGCCAGCAGTTCCCGCCCGCAGGGTCAAGAGACCCAGTACTTC
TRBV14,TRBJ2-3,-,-,CASSPLRYKTGDTQYF,TGTGCCAGCAGCCCCTTACGGTACAAAACAGGAGATACGCAGTATTTT
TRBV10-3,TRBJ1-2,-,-,CASSREYRASYGYTF,TGTGCCAGCAGTCGAGAGTACCGGGCCTCTTATGGCTACACCTTC
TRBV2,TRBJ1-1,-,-,CASVDQNTEAFF,TGTGCCAGCGTCGACCAGAACACTGAAGCTTTCTTT
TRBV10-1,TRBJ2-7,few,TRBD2,CASSLWGLAGEHYEQYF,TGCGCCAGCAGTCTATGGGGACTAGCGGGAGAGCACTACGAGCAGTACTTC
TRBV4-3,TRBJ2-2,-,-,CASSQEWGSGELFF,TGCGCCAGCAGCCAAGAATGGGGTTCCGGGGAGCTGTTTTTT